These 7 T cell receptor beta chains came from one sample sequenced in a study of graft-versus-host responses after intestinal transplantation. Clones were sequenced by immunoSEQ multiplex PCR, and TCRdb holds only the in-frame ones, with some missing. Of about 98,000 clones listed, more than 70% are singletons. Sequencing was performed on PBMCs, taken 255 days after intestinal transplant. The receptors come from a human patient who received an intestinal transplant, so some T cells may come from the graft donor.

This chain joins TRBV5-4 and TRBJ2-1; D unclear. Germline lookup yields CDR1 SGHNT and CDR2 YYREEE (reference sequence). V lost 3 bases and J 8 bases, leaving 6 bases between the germline ends. The CDR3 spans 11 residues. As DNA, the CDR3 is TGTGCCAGCAGCTCTTCCCATGAGCAGTTCTTC. Protein sequence: CASSSSHEQFF. Supplemented by reference TRBV5-4 and TRBJ2-1, the full variable domain reads ETGVTQSPTHLIKTRGQQVTLRCSSQSGHNTVSWYQQALGQGPQFIFQYYREEENGRGNFPPRFSGLQFPNYSSELNVNALELDDSALYLCASSSSHEQFFGPGTRLTVL.

This chain joins TRBV5-5 and TRBJ1-6; 10 bases agree with TRBD1. CDR1 is SGHKS and CDR2 is YYEKEE in the germline V gene (reference sequence). The CDR3 runs 17 residues. Trimming at V came to 3 bases and at J to 7 bases, leaving 10 bases not matched to a gene. This chain's CDR3 is CASSYPMGQGINSPLHF. In DNA form, the CDR3 reads TGTGCCAGCAGCTACCCAATGGGACAGGGGATAAATTCACCCCTCCACTTT.

This clone appeared a few times. The rearrangement uses TRBV6-1 and TRBJ2-3, with 8 bases lining up with TRBD1. The CDR3 extends over 15 amino acids. Trimming took 2 bases from V and 4 from J; bases not matched to a gene: 5. CDR1 and CDR2 (germline): MNHNS, SASEGT. This CDR3 is CASSENAGGADTQYF. CDR3 bases: TGTGCCAGCAGTGAAAATGCAGGGGGCGCAGATACGCAGTATTTT.

This rearrangement joins TRBV5-4 to TRBJ2-1, with 8 nucleotides matching TRBD2. V lost 5 bases, J lost 10 bases, and 14 bases stayed unmatched. The CDR3 has 15 residues. CDR1 and CDR2 from the germline V gene are SGHNT and YYREEE (reference sequence). The CDR3 sequence: CASRPGLEPSGEQFF. As DNA, the CDR3 is TGTGCCAGCAGGCCGGGACTAGAGCCCTCGGGGGAGCAGTTCTTC.

This clone was detected once. The V call is TRBV5-4, the J call TRBJ2-7; D gene unclear. The CDR3 runs 13 residues. The germline V and J ends were trimmed by 5 bases and 2 bases, with 11 bases remaining between them. Looked up from germline, CDR1 is SGHNT and CDR2 is YYREEE (reference sequence). The CDR3 region has the DNA TGTGCCAGCAGGGGATCGGGCGCCTACGAGCAGTACTTC. Its protein product is CASRGSGAYEQYF.

V gene TRBV27 combines with J gene TRBJ1-6, with 9 nucleotides matching TRBD1. V lost 1 base and J lost 0; bases outside the gene matches: 7. The CDR3 runs 19 residues. Per the germline V gene, CDR1 is MNHEY and CDR2 is SMNVEV (reference sequence). CDR3 residues: CASSLYGDRGSSYNSPLHF. DNA of the CDR3: TGTGCCAGCAGTTTATATGGCGACAGGGGGAGCTCCTATAATTCACCCCTCCACTTT.

The chain joins TRBV10-3 to TRBJ1-5, with D uncertain. There are 14 residues in the CDR3. Germline CDR1 ENHRY, CDR2 SYGVKD. V was clipped by 9 bases and J by 5 bases, with 17 bases between them. The CDR3 nucleotides read TGTGCCATGACGGAGGAGGATGAGGATCAGCCCCAGCATTTT. Protein: CAMTEEDEDQPQHF.